One and the same sample provided the 21 T cell receptor beta chains below, sequenced in a study of blood T cell repertoires in COVID-19. Libraries were prepared by immunoSEQ multiplex PCR; TCRdb keeps only in-frame clonotypes and omits some of them. The data contain some 130,000 clones, roughly 90% of them singletons. Sequenced material: peripheral blood. These receptors were taken from a man aged 45 to 65 with active COVID-19.

The chain employs TRBV5-1 and TRBJ2-1; weak D call: TRBD1 (5 bases). This CDR3 region has 14 residues. Germline assignment: CDR1 SGHRS and CDR2 YFSETQ. Trimming left V 4 bases short and J 4 bases short, with 12 bases between. In DNA, the CDR3 is TGCGCCAGCAGCGAAGGGGCGACTTACAATGAGCAGTTCTTC. Amino acid sequence: CASSEGATYNEQFF.

This clone appeared many times. V is TRBV5-1 and J is TRBJ2-2; tentative D call: TRBD2 (7 bases). V lost 4 bases and J lost 4, with 11 bases in between. The CDR3 is made up of 14 amino acids. From germline, CDR1 is SGHRS and CDR2 YFSETQ. The CDR3 sequence: CASSRGGSTGELFF. CDR3 bases: TGCGCCAGCAGCAGGGGGGGTTCCACCGGGGAGCTGTTTTTT. Full variable domain (rest looked up from reference TRBV5-1 and TRBJ2-2): KAGVTQTPRYLIKTRGQQVTLSCSPISGHRSVSWYQQTPGQGLQFLFEYFSETQRNKGNFPGRFSGRQFSNSRSEMNVSTLELGDSALYLCASSRGGSTGELFFGEGSRLTVL.

The chain is built from TRBV7-9 and TRBJ2-3, with D uncertain. Germline assignment: CDR1 SEHNR and CDR2 FQNEAQ (reference sequence). The V and J ends lost 1 base and 0 bases respectively, with 8 bases between them. The CDR3 extends over 15 amino acids. CDR3 amino acids: CASSLGQASTDTQYF. In DNA, the CDR3 is TGTGCCAGCAGCTTAGGACAAGCTAGCACAGATACGCAGTATTTT.

The V and J genes are TRBV7-2 and TRBJ2-1; 8 positions agree with TRBD2. CDR3 length: 13 residues. Trimming at V came to 8 bases and at J to 6 bases, leaving 6 bases not matched to a gene. Germline CDR1 is SGHTA and CDR2 is FQGNSA. The CDR3 reads CASGTRSSNEQFF. The DNA for the CDR3 is TGTGCCAGCGGGACTAGGAGTTCCAATGAGCAGTTCTTC. Full variable domain (rest looked up from reference TRBV7-2 and TRBJ2-1): GAGVSQSPSNKVTEKGKDVELRCDPISGHTALYWYRQSLGQGLEFLIYFQGNSAPDKSGLPSDRFSAERTGGSVSTLTIQRTQQEDSAVYLCASGTRSSNEQFFGPGTRLTVL.

The chain is built from TRBV5-1 and TRBJ2-1, with 8 bases fitting TRBD2. Germline V gives CDR1 SGHRS, CDR2 YFSETQ. The CDR3 runs to 17 residues. With V trimmed by 0 bases and J by 4 bases, 9 bases remained unmatched. The CDR3 DNA reads as TGCGCCAGCAGCTTGGGACCGGGACTAGATGGTTACAATGAGCAGTTCTTC. It yields the protein CASSLGPGLDGYNEQFF.

The chain employs TRBV5-1 and TRBJ1-1, with D possibly being TRBD1 (5 bases). Germline V gene sequence: CDR1 SGHRS, CDR2 YFSETQ. CDR3 length equals 12 residues. V was cut by 5 bases and J by 7 bases, with 12 bases left in between. The CDR3 nucleotides are TGCGCCAGCAGAAACACTACAGGTGAAGCTTTCTTT. Its protein is CASRNTTGEAFF.

This chain uses TRBV14 with TRBJ2-3, with D possibly being TRBD1 (7 bases). From germline, CDR1 is SGHDN and CDR2 FVKESK. V was pared by 1 base and J by 1 base, with 21 bases between. CDR3 length equals 19 residues. CDR3 sequence: CASSQGREETGTGTDTQYF. In nucleotides, the CDR3 is TGTGCCAGCAGCCAAGGGAGGGAAGAGACGGGGACAGGCACAGATACGCAGTATTTT.

The J gene is TRBJ2-1, the V gene TRBV2; D call uncertain. Germline V gene data show CDR1 as SNHLY and CDR2 as FYNNEI. V dropped 2 bases and J dropped 0 bases, with 14 bases sitting between them. This CDR3 comprises 17 residues. The CDR3 reads CASSELVAGPSYNEQFF. The DNA of the CDR3 is TGTGCCAGCAGTGAACTTGTGGCAGGCCCCTCCTACAATGAGCAGTTCTTC.

At least ten counts were recorded for this clone. This chain joins TRBV5-1 and TRBJ2-1, with 8 bases lining up with TRBD1. The CDR3 consists of 15 residues. In germline, CDR1 is SGHRS, CDR2 YFSETQ. V trimming: 4 bases; J trimming: 9 bases; junction bases outside the gene matches: 12. The CDR3 sequence: CASSPFPGQDSEQFF. In DNA, the CDR3 is TGCGCCAGCAGCCCCTTCCCGGGACAGGACAGTGAGCAGTTCTTC.

The chain carries TRBV19 and TRBJ1-2, with a weak D call TRBD1 (5 bases). Trimming left V 2 bases short and J 2 bases short, with 12 bases between. The CDR3 sequence is 15 residues long. Germline V gene lookup returns CDR1 LNHDA and CDR2 SQIVND (reference sequence). CDR3 DNA: TGTGCCAGTAGTATAATTTTCCGACAGAACTATGGCTACACCTTC. This codes for CASSIIFRQNYGYTF.

The rearrangement uses TRBV11-2 and TRBJ2-4; D might be TRBD1 (6 bases). Between the trimmed V and J ends, which lost 1 base and 13 bases, there was a span of 14 bases. From germline, CDR1 is SGHAT and CDR2 FQNNGV. The CDR3 is 13 residues long. The CDR3 here is CASSLGYRQVQYF. CDR3 in DNA: TGTGCCAGCAGCTTAGGGTACCGACAGGTGCAGTACTTC.

The gene calls are TRBV29-1 and TRBJ1-2; 8 bases line up with TRBD1. The CDR3 is made up of 13 amino acids. Trimming took 6 bases from V and 4 from J; bases not matched to a gene: 7. Per germline, CDR1 SQVTM and CDR2 ANQGSEA. The CDR3 region is CSVTWTGSYGYTF. DNA of the CDR3: TGCAGCGTCACCTGGACAGGGAGCTATGGCTACACCTTC.

The rearrangement joins TRBV5-1 to TRBJ1-1; 7 bases are a match to TRBD1. The CDR3 contains 13 residues. CDR1 and CDR2 from the germline V gene are SGHRS and YFSETQ. V shed 4 bases, J shed 5 bases, and the junction held 5 bases outside the gene matches. The CDR3 DNA follows: TGCGCCAGCAGCGCTACAGGGGAAACTGAAGCTTTCTTT. This translates into CASSATGETEAFF.

V gene TRBV5-4 combines with J gene TRBJ2-5; no clear D. The V gene's germline CDR1 is SGHNT and CDR2 YYREEE (reference sequence). Deletions cut 1 base from V and 9 bases from J, with 13 bases between. The CDR3 runs 13 residues. CDR3 sequence: CASSLIDGPAQYF. The CDR3 coding sequence is TGTGCCAGCAGCTTGATCGATGGTCCAGCCCAGTACTTC.

In nucleotides, the CDR3 is TGTGCCAGCAGCCAAGATCGAGCGGTGGAGACCCAGTACTTC. It encodes CASSQDRAVETQYF. The rearrangement joins TRBV4-2 to TRBJ2-5, with a possible D match to TRBD2 (5 bases). V was shortened by 0 bases and J by 5 bases, with 10 bases between the two germline ends. From germline, CDR1 is LGHNA and CDR2 YNFKEQ. The CDR3 is 14 residues long.

The chain combines TRBV13 with TRBJ2-7; 7 nucleotides align to TRBD2. The ends lost 0 bases at V and 6 bases at J; junction bases unmatched: 5. Germline values: CDR1 PRHDT, CDR2 FYEKMQ (reference sequence). This CDR3 has 14 amino acids. In DNA, the CDR3 is TGTGCCAGCAGCTTAGGGGGAGGGCCAATCGAGCAGTACGTC. Translating gives CASSLGGGPIEQYV.

The J gene is TRBJ1-1, the V gene TRBV7-3; D is possibly TRBD1 (5 bases). V was clipped by 5 bases and J by 4 bases, with 14 bases between them. Germline V gene lookup returns CDR1 SGHTA and CDR2 FQGTGA. There are 14 residues in the CDR3. The CDR3 region is CASSARGMGTEAFF. The CDR3 nucleotides are TGTGCCAGCAGCGCCCGGGGGATGGGCACTGAAGCTTTCTTT. The full variable domain, rest sourced from reference TRBV7-3 and TRBJ1-1, is GAGVSQTPSNKVTEKGKYVELRCDPISGHTALYWYRQSLGQGPEFLIYFQGTGAADDSGLPNDRFFAVRPEGSVSTLKIQRTERGDSAVYLCASSARGMGTEAFFGQGTRLTVV.

This sequence joins TRBV5-4 and TRBJ2-3; the D gene is possibly TRBD2 (5 bases). Trimming stripped 0 bases from V and 6 bases from J, with 11 bases between. Germline V gene data show CDR1 as SGHNT and CDR2 as YYREEE (reference sequence). CDR3 length equals 14 residues. The CDR3 DNA follows: TGTGCCAGCAGCTTGGGTGGGCCGGGGGATACGCAGTATTTT. Protein product: CASSLGGPGDTQYF.

The chain has TRBV7-2 and TRBJ1-2, with TRBD1 matching 12 bases. The CDR3 runs 16 residues. Germline loops: CDR1 SGHTA, CDR2 FQGNSA. Trimming removed 5 bases from V and 3 bases from J; junction bases left unmatched: 7. The CDR3 loop reads CASSPGTGGSHYGYTF. The CDR3 coding sequence is TGTGCCAGCAGCCCTGGGACAGGGGGCTCGCACTATGGCTACACCTTC.

The V call is TRBV5-1, the J call TRBJ1-1, with 7 positions matching TRBD1. V lost 4 bases and J lost 7; bases outside the gene matches: 4. Germline lookup yields CDR1 SGHRS and CDR2 YFSETQ. The CDR3 spans 12 residues. The chain's CDR3 is CASSADRFEAFF. The CDR3 region has the DNA TGCGCCAGCAGCGCGGACAGGTTTGAAGCTTTCTTT.

The chain links TRBV6-6 to TRBJ2-3; the match to TRBD2 covers 9 bases. V shed 7 bases, J shed 1 base, and the junction held 6 bases outside the gene matches. Per the germline V gene, CDR1 is MNHNY and CDR2 is SVGAGI (reference sequence). The CDR3 contains 15 residues. The CDR3: CASKNSGSGTDTQYF. The CDR3 coding sequence is TGTGCCAGCAAAAATAGCGGGAGTGGCACAGATACGCAGTATTTT.